The present TCR beta chain was sequenced within a study of OX40 agonist ivuxolimab in advanced cancers. Germline lookup yields CDR1 SGHDT and CDR2 YYEEEE. Trimming shortened V by 4 bases and J by 4 bases, and 3 bases separated the two germline ends. This CDR3 spans 11 amino acids. Repertoires were generated with immunoSEQ multiplex PCR, while TCRdb's copy carries only in-frame clones and drops some. The table lists about 49,000 clones, approximately 79% of them singletons. This specimen was CD4+ or CD8+ T cells sorted from blood, taken in a trial of the OX40 agonist ivuxolimab. The sequence was collected from an adult with an advanced solid tumor such as melanoma, head and neck, liver or kidney cancer. This rearrangement joins TRBV5-6 to TRBJ2-1; D is uncertain. CDR3 region: CASSQYNEQFF. The CDR3 nucleotides are TGTGCCAGCAGCCAATACAATGAGCAGTTCTTC.